This section outlines one TCR beta chain sequence together with its context. This entry belongs to a study of blood T cell repertoires in COVID-19. Study-level information: Acute and convalescent COVID-19 specimens originated in the United States, Italy and Spain.

Data came from immunoSEQ multiplex PCR; TCRdb stores just in-frame clones and leaves some out. The sample includes some 150,000 clones, 65% to 90% of them seen just once. Sequenced: peripheral blood. The receptor was derived from a woman aged 50 to 60 with acute or convalescent COVID-19.

DNA of the CDR3: TGCGCCAGCAGCTGGACTAGCGGGGCAAACAATGAGCAGTTCTTC. Translated: CASSWTSGANNEQFF. The V gene is TRBV5-1, the J gene TRBJ2-1; 12 bases agree with TRBD2. CDR1 and CDR2 (germline): SGHRS, YFSETQ. There are 15 residues in the CDR3. The trim removed 3 bases at V and 5 bases at J, leaving 3 bases unmatched. The variable domain in full, completed from reference TRBV5-1 and TRBJ2-1, reads KAGVTQTPRYLIKTRGQQVTLSCSPISGHRSVSWYQQTPGQGLQFLFEYFSETQRNKGNFPGRFSGRQFSNSRSEMNVSTLELGDSALYLCASSWTSGANNEQFFGPGTRLTVL.